The 7 T cell receptor beta chains given below trace back to one sample, sequenced in a study of identifying expanded T cells in peripheral blood. Here immunoSEQ multiplex PCR was the method, and the copy in TCRdb shows in-frame clones only, minus some. The table lists about 100,000 clones, around nine tenths of them singletons. Sequenced sample: blood. The receptors come from a person aged 18 to 69 in good health.

The V call is TRBV6-5, the J call TRBJ1-4; 8 bases line up with TRBD1. V was pared by 6 bases and J by 8 bases, with 8 bases of the junction left unmatched. Germline CDR1 MNHEY, CDR2 SVGAGI. This CDR3 is built from 14 residues. CDR3 nucleotide sequence: TGTGCCAGCAGCCGGACAGGGAATCGCGAAAAACTGTTTTTT. As protein: CASSRTGNREKLFF.

The CDR3 coding sequence is TGTGCCAGCAGCTTTTCTAGCGGGGGGGCCAGAGATACGCAGTATTTT. Translation: CASSFSSGGARDTQYF. The J gene is TRBJ2-3, the V gene TRBV5-6; 12 nucleotides align to TRBD2. CDR1 and CDR2 (germline): SGHDT, YYEEEE. The V gene end was trimmed by 2 bases and the J gene end by 5 bases; junction bases not matched to a gene: 6. The CDR3 consists of 16 residues.

The V call is TRBV10-1, the J call TRBJ1-6, with 9 bases identical to TRBD1. CDR3 length equals 22 residues. Germline CDR1 and CDR2: WNHNN and SYGVQD (reference sequence). V gave up 1 base and J gave up 2 bases; unmatched junction bases: 18. CDR3 coding DNA: TGCGCCAGCAGTGAGTTTCATACAGGGGGCCCCGAGTATATACCCTATAATTCACCCCTCCACTTT. This translates into CASSEFHTGGPEYIPYNSPLHF.

The rearrangement joins TRBV7-2 to TRBJ2-1; D possibly uses TRBD1 or TRBD2 (5 bases each). Germline CDR1 and CDR2: SGHTA and FQGNSA. The CDR3 spans 14 residues. V was cut by 5 bases and J by 4 bases, with 12 bases left in between. CDR3 sequence reads: CASSPGARYNEQFF. For the CDR3, the DNA is TGTGCCAGCAGCCCCGGGGCCCGATACAATGAGCAGTTCTTC.

The chain has TRBV11-1 and TRBJ2-3; 9 positions agree with TRBD2. The CDR3 contains 15 residues. V was clipped by 5 bases and J by 1 base; unmatched bases: 4. Per the germline V gene, CDR1 is SGHAT and CDR2 is FQDESV (reference sequence). The CDR3 loop reads CASSRKRGGTDTQYF. The CDR3 DNA reads TGTGCCAGCAGCCGGAAGCGGGGGGGCACAGATACGCAGTATTTT.

The chain uses TRBV7-6 and TRBJ2-5; D uncertain. CDR3 length equals 11 residues. The V end lost 6 bases, the J end lost 2 bases, and 4 bases lay between the germline ends. In germline, CDR1 is SGHVS, CDR2 FNYEAQ. The CDR3 DNA is TGTGCCAGCAGGTTTCAAGAGACCCAGTACTTC. Protein sequence: CASRFQETQYF.

V and J are TRBV5-4 and TRBJ1-5; perhaps TRBD1 as D (6 bases). Trimming shortened V by 4 bases and J by 1 base, and 9 bases separated the two germline ends. CDR1 and CDR2 (germline): SGHNT, YYREEE (reference sequence). CDR3 length equals 14 residues. The CDR3 spells CASSQGLSNQPQHF. DNA of the CDR3: TGTGCCAGCAGCCAGGGGTTAAGCAATCAGCCCCAGCATTTT. The full variable domain, in which reference TRBV5-4 and TRBJ1-5 provide the parts outside the CDR3, is ETGVTQSPTHLIKTRGQQVTLRCSSQSGHNTVSWYQQALGQGPQFIFQYYREEENGRGNFPPRFSGLQFPNYSSELNVNALELDDSALYLCASSQGLSNQPQHFGDGTRLSIL.